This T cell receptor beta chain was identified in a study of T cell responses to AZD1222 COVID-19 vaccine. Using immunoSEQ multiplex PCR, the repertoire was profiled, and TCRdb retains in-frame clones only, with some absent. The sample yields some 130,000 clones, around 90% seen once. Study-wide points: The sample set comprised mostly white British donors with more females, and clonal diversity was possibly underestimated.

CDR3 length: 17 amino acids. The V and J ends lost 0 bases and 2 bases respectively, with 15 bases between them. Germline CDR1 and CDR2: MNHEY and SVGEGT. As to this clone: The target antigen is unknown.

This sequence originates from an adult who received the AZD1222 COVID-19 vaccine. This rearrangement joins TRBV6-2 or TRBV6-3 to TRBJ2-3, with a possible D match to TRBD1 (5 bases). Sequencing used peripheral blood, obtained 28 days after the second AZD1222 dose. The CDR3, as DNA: TGTGCCAGCAGTTACTCAATGACAGCATACTACACAGATACGCAGTATTTT. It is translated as CASSYSMTAYYTDTQYF.